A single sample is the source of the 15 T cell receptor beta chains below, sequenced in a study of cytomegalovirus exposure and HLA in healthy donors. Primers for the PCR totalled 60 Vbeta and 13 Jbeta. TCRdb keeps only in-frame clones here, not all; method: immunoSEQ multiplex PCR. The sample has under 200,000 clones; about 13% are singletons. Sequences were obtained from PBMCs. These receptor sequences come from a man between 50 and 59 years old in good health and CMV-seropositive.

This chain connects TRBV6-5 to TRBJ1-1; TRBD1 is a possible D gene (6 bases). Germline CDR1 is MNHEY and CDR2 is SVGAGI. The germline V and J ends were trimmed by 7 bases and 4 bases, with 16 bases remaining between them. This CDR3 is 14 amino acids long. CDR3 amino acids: CASTLGRGSTEAFF. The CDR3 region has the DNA TGTGCCAGCACCTTAGGTAGGGGGAGCACTGAAGCTTTCTTT.

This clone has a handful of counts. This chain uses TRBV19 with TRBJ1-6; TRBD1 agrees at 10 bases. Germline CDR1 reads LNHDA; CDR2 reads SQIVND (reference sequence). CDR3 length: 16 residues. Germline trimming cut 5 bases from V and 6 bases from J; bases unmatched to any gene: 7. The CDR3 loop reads CASSPTGGWGNSPLHF. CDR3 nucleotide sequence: TGTGCCAGTAGTCCGACAGGGGGCTGGGGTAATTCACCCCTCCACTTT.

CDR3 DNA sequence: TGTGCCAGCAGCTTAGCTGGACAGGGCCCTGGCGGGGAGCTGTTTTTT. As protein: CASSLAGQGPGGELFF. The chain has TRBV7-6 and TRBJ2-2; TRBD1 matches 8 bases. The CDR3 sequence is 16 residues long. Germline lookup yields CDR1 SGHVS and CDR2 FNYEAQ. V shed 0 bases and J 7 bases; nucleotides not matched to a gene: 7. Together with reference TRBV7-6 and TRBJ2-2, the CDR3 gives the full variable domain: GAGVSQSPRYKVTKRGQDVALRCDPISGHVSLYWYRQALGQGPEFLTYFNYEAQQDKSGLPNDRFSAERPEGSISTLTIQRTEQRDSAMYRCASSLAGQGPGGELFFGEGSRLTVL.

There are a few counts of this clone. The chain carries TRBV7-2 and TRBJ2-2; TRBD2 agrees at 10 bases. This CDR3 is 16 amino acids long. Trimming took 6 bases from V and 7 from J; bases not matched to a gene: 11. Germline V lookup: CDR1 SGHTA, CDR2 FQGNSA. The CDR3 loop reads CASSRRLAGLLGELFF. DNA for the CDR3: TGTGCCAGCAGTCGAAGACTAGCGGGTCTTCTCGGGGAGCTGTTTTTT. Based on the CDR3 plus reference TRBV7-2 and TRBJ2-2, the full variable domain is GAGVSQSPSNKVTEKGKDVELRCDPISGHTALYWYRQSLGQGLEFLIYFQGNSAPDKSGLPSDRFSAERTGGSVSTLTIQRTQQEDSAVYLCASSRRLAGLLGELFFGEGSRLTVL.

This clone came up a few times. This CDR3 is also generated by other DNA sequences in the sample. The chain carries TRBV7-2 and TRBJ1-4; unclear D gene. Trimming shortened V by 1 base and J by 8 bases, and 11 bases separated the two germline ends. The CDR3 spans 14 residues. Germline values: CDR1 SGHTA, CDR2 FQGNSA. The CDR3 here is CASSLGRGLEKLFF. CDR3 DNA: TGTGCCAGCAGCTTAGGACGGGGTCTCGAAAAACTGTTTTTT.

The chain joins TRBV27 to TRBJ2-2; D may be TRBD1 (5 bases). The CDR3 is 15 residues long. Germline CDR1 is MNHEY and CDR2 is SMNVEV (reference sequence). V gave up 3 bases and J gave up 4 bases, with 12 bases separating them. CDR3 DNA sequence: TGTGCCAGCAGTTTCACAGGAATCCTCACCGGGGAGCTGTTTTTT. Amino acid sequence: CASSFTGILTGELFF.

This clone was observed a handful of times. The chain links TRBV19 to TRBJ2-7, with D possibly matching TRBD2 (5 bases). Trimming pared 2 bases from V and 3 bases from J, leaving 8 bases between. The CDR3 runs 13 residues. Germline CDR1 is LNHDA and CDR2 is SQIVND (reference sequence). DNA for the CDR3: TGTGCCAGTAGTATACGGGGTGGCTACGAGCAGTACTTC. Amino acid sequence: CASSIRGGYEQYF.

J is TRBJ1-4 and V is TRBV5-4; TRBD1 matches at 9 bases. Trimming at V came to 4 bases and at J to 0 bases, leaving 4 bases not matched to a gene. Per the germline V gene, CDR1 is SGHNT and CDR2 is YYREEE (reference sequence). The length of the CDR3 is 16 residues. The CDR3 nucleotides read TGTGCCAGCAGCCTGGGACAGGGAACAACTAATGAAAAACTGTTTTTT. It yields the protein CASSLGQGTTNEKLFF. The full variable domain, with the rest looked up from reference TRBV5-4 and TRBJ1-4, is ETGVTQSPTHLIKTRGQQVTLRCSSQSGHNTVSWYQQALGQGPQFIFQYYREEENGRGNFPPRFSGLQFPNYSSELNVNALELDDSALYLCASSLGQGTTNEKLFFGSGTQLSVL.

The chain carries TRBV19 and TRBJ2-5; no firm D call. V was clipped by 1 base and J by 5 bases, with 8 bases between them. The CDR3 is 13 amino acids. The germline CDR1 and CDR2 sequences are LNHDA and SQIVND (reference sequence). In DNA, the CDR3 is TGTGCCAGTAGTATAGTTAGTCGGGAGACCCAGTACTTC. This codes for CASSIVSRETQYF.

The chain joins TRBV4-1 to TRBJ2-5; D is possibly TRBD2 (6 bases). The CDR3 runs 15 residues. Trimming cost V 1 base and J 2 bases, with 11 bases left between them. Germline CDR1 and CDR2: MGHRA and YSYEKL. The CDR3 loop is CASSQVTGVQETQYF. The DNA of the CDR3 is TGCGCCAGCAGCCAAGTAACGGGGGTACAAGAGACCCAGTACTTC.

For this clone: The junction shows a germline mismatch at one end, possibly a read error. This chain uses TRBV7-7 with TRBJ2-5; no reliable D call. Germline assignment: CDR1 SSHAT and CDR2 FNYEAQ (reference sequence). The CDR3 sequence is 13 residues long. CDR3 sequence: CASSSGLQETQYF. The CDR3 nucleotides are TGTGCTAGCAGCTCTGGGCTACAAGAGACCCAGTACTTC.

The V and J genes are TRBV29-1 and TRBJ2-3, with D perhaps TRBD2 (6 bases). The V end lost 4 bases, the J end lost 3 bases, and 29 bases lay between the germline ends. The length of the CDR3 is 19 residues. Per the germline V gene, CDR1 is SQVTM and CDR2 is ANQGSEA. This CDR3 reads CSVGSGVSGLWATTDTQYF. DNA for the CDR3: TGCAGCGTTGGCTCGGGGGTGTCAGGGCTTTGGGCGACAACAGATACGCAGTATTTT.

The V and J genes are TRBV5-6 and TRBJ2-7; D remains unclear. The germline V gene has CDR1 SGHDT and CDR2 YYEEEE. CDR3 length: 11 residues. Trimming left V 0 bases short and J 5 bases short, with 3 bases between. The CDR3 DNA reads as TGTGCCAGCAGCTTGGCTCACGAGCAGTACTTC. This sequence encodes CASSLAHEQYF.

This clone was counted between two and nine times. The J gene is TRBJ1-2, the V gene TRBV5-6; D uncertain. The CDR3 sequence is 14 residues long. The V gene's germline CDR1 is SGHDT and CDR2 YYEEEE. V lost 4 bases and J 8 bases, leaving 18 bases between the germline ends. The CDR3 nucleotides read TGTGCCAGCAGCCACCGGAGGCCCTTAAACGGCTACACCTTC. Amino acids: CASSHRRPLNGYTF.

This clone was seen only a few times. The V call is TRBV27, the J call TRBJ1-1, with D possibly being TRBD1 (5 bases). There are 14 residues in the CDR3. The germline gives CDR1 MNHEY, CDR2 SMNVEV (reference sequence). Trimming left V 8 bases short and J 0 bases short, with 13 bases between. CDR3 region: CASSLGGMNTEAFF. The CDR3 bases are TGTGCCAGCTCCCTGGGGGGTATGAACACTGAAGCTTTCTTT.